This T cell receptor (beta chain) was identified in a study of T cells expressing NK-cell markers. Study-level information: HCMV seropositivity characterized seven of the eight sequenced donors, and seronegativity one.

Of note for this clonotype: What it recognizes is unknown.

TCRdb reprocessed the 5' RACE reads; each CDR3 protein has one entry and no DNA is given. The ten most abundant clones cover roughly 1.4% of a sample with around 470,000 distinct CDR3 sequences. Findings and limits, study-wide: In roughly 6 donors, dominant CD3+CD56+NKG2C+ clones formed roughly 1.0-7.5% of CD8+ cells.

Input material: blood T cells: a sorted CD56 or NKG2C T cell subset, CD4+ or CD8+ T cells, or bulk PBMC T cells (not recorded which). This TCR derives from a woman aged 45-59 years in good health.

This CDR3 is CASSLARGRAGGRSNEQFF. The V gene is TRBV5-6, the J gene TRBJ2-1; TCRdb lists TRBD2, though no DNA is available to test this call. CDR1 SGHDT and CDR2 YYEEEE come from the germline V gene. This CDR3 comprises 19 residues.